This T cell receptor beta chain was identified during a study of CD8 T cells in ankylosing spondylitis. Study findings and constraints: Some of these motif variants have turned up before, in reports on reactive arthritis synovial fluid and blood. A motif of 7 to 9 highly homologous TCR beta variants was seen as apparently characteristic of ankylosing spondylitis blood.

By quantitative 5'-RACE with molecular barcodes, the TCR beta libraries were made. TCRdb re-analysed the 5' RACE reads in MiXCR, keeping a single row per CDR3 protein. The table lists 470,000 or so distinct CDR3 sequences, 20% to 30% of them singletons. This clonotype was seen only a few times. The antigen is unknown. Sequencing was performed on blood, either unsorted or a sorted T cell fraction (not recorded which). The clonotype comes from a male donor with ankylosing spondylitis.

The CDR3 is CASNRLEGSSYNSPLHF. CDR3 sequence (DNA): TGTGCCAGCAACCGCCTTGAGGGGAGCTCCTATAATTCACCCCTCCACTTT. The rearrangement joins TRBV6-1 to TRBJ1-6, with D maybe TRBD1 (5 bases). The CDR3 spans 17 residues. V lost 7 bases to trimming and J lost 0 bases, with 16 bases between them. CDR1 and CDR2 (germline): MNHNS, SASEGT.